This T cell receptor (beta chain) was sequenced for a study of molecular identifiers for immune sequencing clone quantification (dated by TCRdb to 2017 to 2018). Looking at the study overall: For a replicate experiment, RNA from roughly 18,000 or 92,000 naive CD8 T cells was divided into five aliquots, and four of the five aliquots were sequenced. CD8 T cells were used in a methods study to benchmark molecular-identifier clustering-based TCR repertoire sequencing (MIDCIRS) and TCR RNA copy counting.

This clonotype was counted only a few times. The antigen it recognizes is unknown. Per-base quality was not reported, and no clone a single base away is much larger than it. Libraries of naive CD8 T cells were built from anywhere between roughly 17,000 and 1,100,000 sorted cells, with 10%, 30% or 50% of the purified RNA used. Naive CD8 T cells, defined as CD8+CD4-CCR7+CD45RA+, were FACS-sorted into RLT Plus buffer on a BD FACSAria II. To test detection sensitivity, Jurkat RNA equivalent to more than 9 TCR copies was spiked into samples of roughly 17,000-1,000,000 naive CD8 T cells. Enrichment of CD8 T cells was performed with RosetteSep CD8+ T Cell Enrichment Cocktail and Ficoll-Paque, after which ACK red cell lysis was carried out. Library creation used PCR. Sequencer: Illumina HiSeq 4000. Preparation of bulk TCR libraries followed a previously described approach, with the TCR primers listed in Table S5. Purification of total RNA was performed with the Qiagen AllPrep DNA/RNA kit. Before analysis, reads from multiple sequencing runs of one library were combined. In the authors' own workflow: Reads were retained only if their TCR constant sequence matched exactly, and those retained reads were trimmed to 150 nt and grouped according to their 12-nt molecular barcodes. Reads inside each barcode group were sub-clustered using a 15% Levenshtein threshold, and a quality-weighted consensus sequence was constructed for each RNA molecule. Non-functional sequences were excluded, and lower-count sequences lying one edit away from another sequence were also excluded. Based on fitting two negative binomial distributions, any barcode sub-cluster with under 20% of the maximum read count was discarded. The public sequencing data were trimmed at Q25 with fastp and processed into clonotypes with MiXCR by TCRdb, which kept only in-frame beta chains. CDR3 protein sequences are deduplicated, and each keeps its most common genes and DNA. These V and J calls are TCRdb output, not the study's own analysis. The sample table lists under 600,000 distinct CDR3 sequences, roughly 23% of them with a count of one. More than 0.8% of the sample comes from the top ten.

The research as a whole found: Identical TCR molecules sharing a barcode could cause highly expanded clone sizes to be underestimated. Modeling estimated 2.5 to 3.5 recovered TCR RNA copies per cell, compared with about 10 by digital PCR, which implies about 30% capture efficiency. Without barcode sub-clustering, chimeric consensus sequences inflated TCR diversity; chimeras reached as high as 47%. The naive libraries included spiked-in Jurkat TCR RNA (roughly ten copies' worth), and this Jurkat TCR RNA is not part of the donor repertoire. Even against a background of one million naive CD8 T cells, spiked-in Jurkat TCR RNA amounting to a single cell's worth was reported to be detectable. In CMV-specific effector cells, over 97% of molecules were held by clones above 20 RNA copies, whereas under 1% of molecules were held by such clones in naive cells.

This receptor was identified in a human donor in good health. Some libraries in this study had Jurkat cell RNA spiked in. The sequencing sample was made of naive CD8+ T cells from blood, with Jurkat cell RNA spiked in. Taken with the paper, the label for cell subset or site translates to: FACS-sorted CD8+CD4-CCR7+CD45RA+ naive T cells.

For the CDR3, the sequence is CASSQTGVSNQPQHF. The nucleotide sequence is given as TGTGCCAGCAGCCAAACAGGGGTTAGCAATCAGCCCCAGCATTTT. The receptor chain draws on TRBV6-6 and TRBJ1-5, with 7 junctional bases fitting TRBD1. CDR1 and CDR2 were assigned from the germline V gene (reference sequence) as MNHNY and SVGAGI. V is cut back by 6 bases and J by 0 bases, with 5 bases in the junction unmatched. The CDR3 has 15 amino acids, counting the end cysteine and phenylalanine. The only DNA kept is the CDR3, 45 bases in frame from the first base.